This T cell receptor (beta chain) emerged from a study of spatial heterogeneity in lung cancer. Study-level background: Unique TCR and UMI combinations averaged more than ten appearances each in raw reads. Whole-study findings and limits: The number of expanded tumor alpha and beta chains correlated with mutation number. Coverage was estimated at roughly 6.5% of tumor T cells for alpha chains and roughly 13% for beta chains.

The library protocol tagged each TCR cDNA with a unique molecular identifier. TCRdb used MiXCR to reprocess the 5' RACE reads, holding one entry per CDR3 protein. The data hold about 4,500 distinct CDR3 sequences, with roughly 6.5% observed a single time. Note on this clonotype: Its antigen is unidentified.

The CDR3 sequence is 13 residues long. Between the trimmed V and J ends, which lost 3 bases and 5 bases, there was a span of 11 bases. Noted time point: sample taken at primary tumor resection. Whole RNA, which was extracted from tumor, nontumor lung tissue or frozen PBMC, was sequenced without any cell sorting. This sequence joins TRBV12-3 or TRBV12-4 and TRBJ2-7; TRBD2 might be the D (5 bases). This sample comprised lung tumor tissue, obtained at surgery. This clonotype was sampled from a male donor with early-stage non-small cell lung cancer. CDR3 loop: CASSFSAVHEQYF. CDR3 DNA: TGTGCCAGCAGTTTCTCAGCGGTCCACGAGCAGTACTTC.